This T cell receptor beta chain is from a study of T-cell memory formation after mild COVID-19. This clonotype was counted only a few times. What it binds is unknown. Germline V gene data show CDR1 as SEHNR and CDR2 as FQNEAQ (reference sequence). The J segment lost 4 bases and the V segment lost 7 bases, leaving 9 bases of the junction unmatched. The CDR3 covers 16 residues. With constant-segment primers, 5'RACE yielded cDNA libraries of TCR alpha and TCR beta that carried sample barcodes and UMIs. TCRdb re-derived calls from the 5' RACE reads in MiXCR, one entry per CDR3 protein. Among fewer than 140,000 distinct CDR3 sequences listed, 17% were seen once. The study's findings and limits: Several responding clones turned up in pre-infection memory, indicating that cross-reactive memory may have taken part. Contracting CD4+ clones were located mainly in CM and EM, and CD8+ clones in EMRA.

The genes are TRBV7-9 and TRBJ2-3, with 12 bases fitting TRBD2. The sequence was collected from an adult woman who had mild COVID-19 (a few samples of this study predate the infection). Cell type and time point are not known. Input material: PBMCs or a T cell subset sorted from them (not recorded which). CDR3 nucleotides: TGTGCCAGCACTTCGACGACTAGCGGGAGATCAGATACGCAGTATTTT. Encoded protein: CASTSTTSGRSDTQYF.